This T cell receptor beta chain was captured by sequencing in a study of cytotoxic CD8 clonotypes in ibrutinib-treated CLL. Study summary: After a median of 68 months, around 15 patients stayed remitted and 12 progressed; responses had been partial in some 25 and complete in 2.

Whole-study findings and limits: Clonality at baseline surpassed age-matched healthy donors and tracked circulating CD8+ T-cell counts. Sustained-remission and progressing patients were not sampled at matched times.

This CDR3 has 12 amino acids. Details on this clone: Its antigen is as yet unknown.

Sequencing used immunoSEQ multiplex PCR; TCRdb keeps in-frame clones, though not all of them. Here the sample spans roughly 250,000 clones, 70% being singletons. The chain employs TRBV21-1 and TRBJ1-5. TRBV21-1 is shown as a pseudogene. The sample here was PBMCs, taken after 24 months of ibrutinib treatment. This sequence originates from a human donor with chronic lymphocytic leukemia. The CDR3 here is CASTLRNQPQHF. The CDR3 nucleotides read TGTGCCAGCACCCTGAGAAATCAGCCCCAGCATTTT.